The clone carrying this TCR beta chain came up a few times. Its antigen is not identified. The data were taken from a study of T-cell reconstitution after alpha-beta-depleted transplantation in children. Whole-study results and caveats: The study reportedly traced alpha-beta T cells about two months after transplant to several hundred expanded graft clones.

Trimming pared 4 bases from V and 1 base from J, leaving 14 bases between. The CDR3 totals 16 residues. Looked up from germline, CDR1 is SGHRS and CDR2 is YFSETQ. Unique molecular identifiers were incorporated during preparation of the TCRbeta library. TCRdb re-analysed the PCR reads in MiXCR, keeping a single row per CDR3 protein. The profile shows a few hundred thousand distinct CDR3 sequences, around 27% of them singletons. This rearrangement joins TRBV5-1 to TRBJ2-2; D might be TRBD2 (5 bases). The sequence was obtained from a boy in the first two years of life with Wiskott-Aldrich syndrome, due to receive a stem cell transplant. Sequencing used PBMCs, obtained before TCRalphabeta/CD19-depleted stem cell transplant. CDR3 DNA sequence: TGCGCCAGCAGCCCTATCGGGATCCTGAACACCGGGGAGCTGTTTTTT. Translating gives CASSPIGILNTGELFF. The complete variable domain, with remaining parts taken from reference TRBV5-1 and TRBJ2-2, reads KAGVTQTPRYLIKTRGQQVTLSCSPISGHRSVSWYQQTPGQGLQFLFEYFSETQRNKGNFPGRFSGRQFSNSRSEMNVSTLELGDSALYLCASSPIGILNTGELFFGEGSRLTVL.